These 18 T cell receptor beta chains share one sample of origin, sequenced in a study of T cell changes during pregnancy in multiple sclerosis. Only in-frame clones appear in the TCRdb table, and some are missing; sequencing was by immunoSEQ multiplex PCR. The profile shows 40,000 to 50,000 clones, 85% to 90% of them singletons. This specimen was CD4+ T cells from peripheral blood mononuclear cells, taken in the first trimester of pregnancy. Source of these receptors: a female donor with multiple sclerosis, enrolled in a pregnancy study.

The chain combines TRBV6-1 with TRBJ2-3; D may be TRBD1 (5 bases). Per germline, CDR1 MNHNS and CDR2 SASEGT. The V and J ends lost 0 bases and 8 bases respectively, with 6 bases between them. This CDR3 spans 12 amino acids. The CDR3 nucleotides read TGTGCCAGCAGTGAAGCGGGGCCTACGCAGTATTTT. This codes for CASSEAGPTQYF.

This clone has a handful of counts. V gene TRBV13 combines with J gene TRBJ1-1, with D uncertain. CDR1 and CDR2 (germline): PRHDT, FYEKMQ (reference sequence). V was trimmed by 0 bases and J by 0 bases, leaving 14 bases between them. This CDR3 has 17 residues. The CDR3 loop reads CASSLGSLASLNTEAFF. The CDR3 bases are TGTGCCAGCAGCTTAGGATCGTTAGCGAGTCTGAACACTGAAGCTTTCTTT. Supplemented by reference TRBV13 and TRBJ1-1, the full variable domain reads AAGVIQSPRHLIKEKRETATLKCYPIPRHDTVYWYQQGPGQDPQFLISFYEKMQSDKGSIPDRFSAQQFSDYHSELNMSSLELGDSALYFCASSLGSLASLNTEAFFGQGTRLTVV.

The V call is TRBV7-2, the J call TRBJ2-1; TRBD1 is a possible D gene (7 bases). The CDR3 runs 17 residues. V lost 0 bases to trimming and J lost 10 bases, with 22 bases between them. Per germline, CDR1 SGHTA and CDR2 FQGNSA. The CDR3, as DNA: TGTGCCAGCAGCTTAGCGCCGCTGACAGGGAGGCGGTACGAGCAGTTCTTC. This encodes CASSLAPLTGRRYEQFF.

CDR3 in amino acids: CASSFLGQGVRFGNSPLHF. CDR3 DNA: TGTGCCAGCAGTTTCCTGGGACAGGGAGTTCGGTTTGGTAATTCACCCCTCCACTTT. V and J are TRBV27 and TRBJ1-6, with 9 bases fitting TRBD1. J was trimmed by 6 bases and V by 3 bases; bases with no gene match: 15. The CDR3 has 19 amino acids. Germline V CDR1 and CDR2: MNHEY, SMNVEV (reference sequence).

CDR3 in DNA: TGTGCTAGTGGTATGGGGACTAGCGGGAGTACAGATACGCAGTATTTT. Translation: CASGMGTSGSTDTQYF. The rearrangement joins TRBV12-5 to TRBJ2-3; 14 nucleotides line up with TRBD2. V lost 5 bases to trimming and J lost 3 bases; unmatched junction nucleotides: 4. The CDR3 is 16 amino acids. Germline CDR1 reads LGHNT; CDR2 reads FRNRAP.

The V and J genes are TRBV27 and TRBJ1-5; D perhaps matches TRBD1 (6 bases). V was trimmed by 4 bases and J by 2 bases, leaving 12 bases between them. This CDR3 has 15 amino acids. Per the germline V gene, CDR1 is MNHEY and CDR2 is SMNVEV (reference sequence). This chain's CDR3 is CASSSRTAGNQPQHF. The CDR3 region has the DNA TGTGCCAGCAGTTCGCGGACAGCTGGCAATCAGCCCCAGCATTTT.

This rearrangement joins TRBV6-5 to TRBJ1-1, with D perhaps matching TRBD1 (5 bases). The CDR3 is 15 amino acids. V was cut by 0 bases and J by 3 bases, with 11 bases left in between. Germline V gene lookup returns CDR1 MNHEY and CDR2 SVGAGI. CDR3 protein: CASSYSAGMDTEAFF. CDR3 coding DNA: TGTGCCAGCAGTTACTCAGCAGGGATGGACACTGAAGCTTTCTTT.

The V and J genes are TRBV19 and TRBJ1-3; 9 bases align to TRBD1. The V segment lost 4 bases and the J segment 1 base; nucleotides outside the gene matches: 8. CDR3 size: 17 residues. Germline V gene sequence: CDR1 LNHDA, CDR2 SQIVND (reference sequence). DNA of the CDR3: TGTGCCAGTAGTAACAGGGGGCGCGATTCGTCTGGAAACACCATATATTTT. This translates into CASSNRGRDSSGNTIYF.

This clone was recorded a few times. The J gene is TRBJ1-4, the V gene TRBV5-1, with 10 bases fitting TRBD1. The trim removed 4 bases at V and 3 bases at J, leaving 15 bases unmatched. Germline loops: CDR1 SGHRS, CDR2 YFSETQ. The CDR3 has 19 residues. The CDR3 DNA reads as TGCGCCAGCAGCGAGATGCGGACAGGGGGATTGGGGGCTAATGAAAAACTGTTTTTT. Translated: CASSEMRTGGLGANEKLFF. The full variable domain, rest sourced from reference TRBV5-1 and TRBJ1-4, is KAGVTQTPRYLIKTRGQQVTLSCSPISGHRSVSWYQQTPGQGLQFLFEYFSETQRNKGNFPGRFSGRQFSNSRSEMNVSTLELGDSALYLCASSEMRTGGLGANEKLFFGSGTQLSVL.

The chain joins TRBV12-5 to TRBJ2-2, with D perhaps matching TRBD2 (6 bases). In germline, CDR1 is LGHNT, CDR2 FRNRAP. V lost 0 bases, J lost 1 base, and 12 bases lay in between. This CDR3 is 17 amino acids long. The CDR3 region is CASGLVRLGVNTGELFF. CDR3 DNA: TGTGCTAGTGGTTTGGTCAGACTAGGAGTGAACACCGGGGAGCTGTTTTTT.

V usage is TRBV6-1 and J usage is TRBJ2-5; maybe TRBD1 (5 bases). Trimming took off 2 bases at V and 2 bases at J, with 9 bases between the two ends. Looked up from germline, CDR1 is MNHNS and CDR2 is SASEGT. The CDR3 contains 14 residues. As DNA, the CDR3 is TGTGCCAGCAGTGAATACGACAGTCAAGAGACCCAGTACTTC. Translation gives CASSEYDSQETQYF.

This clone was detected once. J is TRBJ2-7 and V is TRBV19; D is ambiguous. This CDR3 is 12 amino acids long. V was trimmed by 4 bases and J by 6 bases, leaving 10 bases between them. Germline assignment: CDR1 LNHDA and CDR2 SQIVND (reference sequence). The DNA for the CDR3 is TGTGCCAGTAGTACTTACAGTAGCGAGCAGTACTTC. This sequence encodes CASSTYSSEQYF.

This clone was recorded once. V gene TRBV6-4 combines with J gene TRBJ2-1; D gene unclear. Per the germline V gene, CDR1 is MRHNA and CDR2 is SNTAGT. Trimming took 4 bases from V and 9 from J, leaving 7 bases between them. The CDR3 loop spans 11 amino acids. CDR3 coding DNA: TGTGCCAGCAGTGCTGGCCTTGAGCAGTTCTTC. As protein: CASSAGLEQFF.

V is TRBV4-1 and J is TRBJ2-7; D might be TRBD2 (6 bases). The CDR3 extends over 13 amino acids. Germline V lookup: CDR1 MGHRA, CDR2 YSYEKL. V was cut by 4 bases and J by 3 bases, with 10 bases left in between. The CDR3 loop reads CASSRDSLYEQYF. CDR3 in DNA: TGCGCCAGCAGCCGGGACTCACTCTACGAGCAGTACTTC.

The V call is TRBV18, the J call TRBJ2-1, with 9 bases identical to TRBD2. After removal of 5 bases from V and 7 bases from J, the junction contained 21 bases not matched to a gene. The CDR3 sequence is 19 residues long. Per germline, CDR1 KGHSH and CDR2 LQKENI. In DNA, the CDR3 is TGTGCCAGCTCAATATCTGGCGGTAGCGGGAGAGTGGTGAGGAATGAGCAGTTCTTC. Its protein product is CASSISGGSGRVVRNEQFF.

The J gene is TRBJ1-3, the V gene TRBV6-5; D not resolved. Germline V gene lookup returns CDR1 MNHEY and CDR2 SVGAGI. Trimming pared 0 bases from V and 0 bases from J, leaving 6 bases between. The CDR3 is 15 amino acids. For the CDR3, the DNA is TGTGCCAGCAGTTACTCGAGGCCCTCTGGAAACACCATATATTTT. Protein product: CASSYSRPSGNTIYF.

The gene calls are TRBV5-1 and TRBJ2-5, with TRBD2 identical over 10 bases. Germline lookup yields CDR1 SGHRS and CDR2 YFSETQ. The CDR3 covers 15 residues. J was trimmed by 5 bases and V by 2 bases; bases with no gene match: 6. The CDR3 DNA reads TGCGCCAGCAGCTTAGGGCTAGCGGGAGTCGAGACCCAGTACTTC. This encodes CASSLGLAGVETQYF.

The chain carries TRBV6-6 and TRBJ2-1; 8 bases map to TRBD2. This CDR3 has 14 residues. V lost 6 bases, J lost 9 bases, and 10 bases stayed unmatched. CDR1 and CDR2 (germline): MNHNY, SVGAGI (reference sequence). The CDR3, as DNA: TGTGCCAGCAGCCGACAGCGGGAGTATCGTGAGCAGTTCTTC. Amino acid sequence: CASSRQREYREQFF.